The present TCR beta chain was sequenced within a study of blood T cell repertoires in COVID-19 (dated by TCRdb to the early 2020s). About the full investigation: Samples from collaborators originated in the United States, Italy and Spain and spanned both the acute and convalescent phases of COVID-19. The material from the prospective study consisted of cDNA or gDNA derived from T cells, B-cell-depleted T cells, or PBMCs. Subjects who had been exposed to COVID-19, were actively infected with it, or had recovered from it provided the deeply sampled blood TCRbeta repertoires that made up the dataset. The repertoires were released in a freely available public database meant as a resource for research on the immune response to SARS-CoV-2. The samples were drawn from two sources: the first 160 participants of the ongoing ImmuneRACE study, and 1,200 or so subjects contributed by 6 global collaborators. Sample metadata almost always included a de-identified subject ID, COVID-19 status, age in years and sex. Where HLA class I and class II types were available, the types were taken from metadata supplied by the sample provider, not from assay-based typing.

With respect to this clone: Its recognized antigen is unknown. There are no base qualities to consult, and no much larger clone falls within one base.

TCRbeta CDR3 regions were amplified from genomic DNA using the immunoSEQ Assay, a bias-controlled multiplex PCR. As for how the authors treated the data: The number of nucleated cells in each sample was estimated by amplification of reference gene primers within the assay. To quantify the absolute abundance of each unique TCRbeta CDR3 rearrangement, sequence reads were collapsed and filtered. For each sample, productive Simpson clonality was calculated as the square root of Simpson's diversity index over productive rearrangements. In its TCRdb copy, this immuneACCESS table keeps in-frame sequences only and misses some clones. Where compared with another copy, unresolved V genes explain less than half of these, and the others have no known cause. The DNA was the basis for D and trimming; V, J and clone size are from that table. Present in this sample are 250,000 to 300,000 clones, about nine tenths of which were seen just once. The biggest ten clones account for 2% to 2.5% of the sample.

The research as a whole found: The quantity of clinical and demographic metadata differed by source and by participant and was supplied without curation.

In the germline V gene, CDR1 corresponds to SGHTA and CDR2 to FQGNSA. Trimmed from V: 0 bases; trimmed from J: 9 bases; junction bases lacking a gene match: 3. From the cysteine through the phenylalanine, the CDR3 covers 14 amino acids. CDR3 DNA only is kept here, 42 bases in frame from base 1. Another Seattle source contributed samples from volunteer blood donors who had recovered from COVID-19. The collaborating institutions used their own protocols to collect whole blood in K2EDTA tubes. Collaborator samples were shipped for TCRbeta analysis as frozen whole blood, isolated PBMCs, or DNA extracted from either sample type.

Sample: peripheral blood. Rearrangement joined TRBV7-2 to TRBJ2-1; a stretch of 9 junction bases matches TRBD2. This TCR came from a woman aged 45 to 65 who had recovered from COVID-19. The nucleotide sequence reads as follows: TGTGCCAGCAGCTTAGCGCGGGGGGGAGGTGAGCAGTTCTTC. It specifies CASSLARGGGEQFF. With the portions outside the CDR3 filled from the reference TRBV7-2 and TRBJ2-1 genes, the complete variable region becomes GAGVSQSPSNKVTEKGKDVELRCDPISGHTALYWYRQSLGQGLEFLIYFQGNSAPDKSGLPSDRFSAERTGGSVSTLTIQRTQQEDSAVYLCASSLARGGGEQFFGPGTRLTVL.